One sample yielded the 11 T cell receptor beta chains listed below, sequenced in a study of identical twins. TCRdb re-derived calls from the 5' RACE reads in MiXCR, one entry per CDR3 protein. The sample has roughly 570,000 distinct CDR3 sequences, 9% to 10% seen once. These same data were also listed under a study on yellow fever vaccine responses in identical twins.

Material: PBMCs. The receptors shown here come from a young woman in good health.

This clonotype has only a few counts. This chain joins TRBV20-1 and TRBJ2-3; 12 nucleotides match TRBD2. V lost 4 bases to trimming and J lost 6 bases; unmatched junction nucleotides: 2. The germline CDR1 and CDR2 sequences are DFQATT and SNEGSKA (reference sequence). The CDR3 runs to 13 residues. This CDR3 is CSATSGGEDTQYF. For the CDR3, the DNA is TGCAGTGCTACTAGCGGGGGGGAGGATACGCAGTATTTT.

This clonotype was observed many times. The DNA for the CDR3 is TGCGCCAGCAGCCCGGTGACTAGCGGGAACATCCAGTTCTTC. This encodes CASSPVTSGNIQFF. The chain recombines TRBV5-1 with TRBJ2-1; 11 nucleotides agree with TRBD2. The CDR3 has 14 amino acids. Germline V lookup: CDR1 SGHRS, CDR2 YFSETQ. V shed 4 bases and J 13 bases; nucleotides not matched to a gene: 10.

This clonotype was seen a few times. The chain carries TRBV29-1 and TRBJ1-2, with 7 nucleotides matching TRBD1. The CDR3 spans 13 residues. Germline CDR1 SQVTM, CDR2 ANQGSEA. The ends lost 4 bases at V and 4 bases at J; junction bases unmatched: 6. The CDR3 DNA is TGCAGCGTTGCCTTCCAGGGGGGCTATGGCTACACCTTC. Translation gives CSVAFQGGYGYTF.

On this clonotype: A much larger clone differs by one base, so this may be a read error. The chain has TRBV5-1 and TRBJ2-3; 7 bases match TRBD1. This CDR3 is 15 amino acids long. Trimming cost V 3 bases and J 6 bases; bases outside gene matches: 10. The germline gives CDR1 SGHRS, CDR2 YFSETQ. Here the CDR3 reads CASSYGQASVDTQYF. The CDR3 nucleotides read TGCGCCAGCAGCTATGGACAGGCGTCCGTGGATACGCAGTATTTT. The complete variable domain, with remaining parts taken from reference TRBV5-1 and TRBJ2-3, reads KAGVTQTPRYLIKTRGQQVTLSCSPISGHRSVSWYQQTPGQGLQFLFEYFSETQRNKGNFPGRFSGRQFSNSRSEMNVSTLELGDSALYLCASSYGQASVDTQYFGPGTRLTVL.

The J gene is TRBJ2-7, the V gene TRBV27, with D possibly being TRBD1 or TRBD2 (5 bases each). This CDR3 has 15 residues. Germline V gene lookup returns CDR1 MNHEY and CDR2 SMNVEV (reference sequence). V shed 4 bases and J shed 4 bases, with 17 bases lying between them. CDR3 sequence: CASSSLGKGWYEQYF. The CDR3 DNA reads TGTGCCAGCAGTTCCCTCGGGAAGGGGTGGTACGAGCAGTACTTC.

This clonotype was seen repeatedly, ten times or more. The gene calls are TRBV7-2 and TRBJ2-7, with D perhaps TRBD2 (5 bases). The CDR3 runs to 14 residues. V was shortened by 5 bases and J by 0 bases, with 11 bases between the two germline ends. Germline CDR1 SGHTA, CDR2 FQGNSA. As DNA, the CDR3 is TGTGCCAGCAGCCAAACTAGAAGCTCCTACGAGCAGTACTTC. It translates to CASSQTRSSYEQYF.

The sample holds a few counts of this clonotype. The V and J genes are TRBV6-6 and TRBJ2-7; the match to TRBD1 covers 9 bases. This CDR3 comprises 13 residues. From germline, CDR1 is MNHNY and CDR2 SVGAGI (reference sequence). The V and J ends lost 7 bases and 5 bases, in that order; junction bases with no gene match: 6. CDR3 loop: CASTRDRVNEQYF. The DNA for the CDR3 is TGTGCCAGCACCAGGGACAGGGTAAACGAGCAGTACTTC.

This clonotype was recorded a few times. V is TRBV6-2 or TRBV6-3 and J is TRBJ2-7, with 9 bases aligning to TRBD2. CDR1 MNHEY and CDR2 SVGEGT come from the germline V gene. After removal of 5 bases from V and 3 bases from J, the junction contained 17 bases not matched to a gene. This CDR3 spans 18 amino acids. The CDR3 region is CASSDLSSVAGEVYEQYF. The CDR3 DNA is TGTGCCAGCAGTGATCTGTCCTCGGTAGCGGGAGAGGTCTACGAGCAGTACTTC.

This chain links TRBV19 with TRBJ2-3; D is undetermined. The germline V and J ends were trimmed by 8 bases and 3 bases, with 18 bases remaining between them. The CDR3 spans 15 residues. CDR1 and CDR2 (germline): LNHDA, SQIVND (reference sequence). This CDR3 is CASLSGEVGTDTQYF. The CDR3 nucleotides are TGTGCCAGTTTGAGTGGAGAAGTGGGAACAGATACGCAGTATTTT. Full variable domain (outside the CDR3, taken from reference TRBV19 and TRBJ2-3): DGGITQSPKYLFRKEGQNVTLSCEQNLNHDAMYWYRQDPGQGLRLIYYSQIVNDFQKGDIAEGYSVSREKKESFPLTVTSAQKNPTAFYLCASLSGEVGTDTQYFGPGTRLTVL.

The CDR3 DNA sequence: TGTGCCAGCAGTCACCCGGAGGTAGATACGCAGTATTTT. Its translation: CASSHPEVDTQYF. This rearrangement joins TRBV7-9 to TRBJ2-3; tentative D call: TRBD2 (5 bases). The ends were cut back, 6 bases at V and 5 bases at J, with 12 bases in the middle. Germline assignment: CDR1 SEHNR and CDR2 FQNEAQ (reference sequence). The CDR3 is made up of 13 amino acids.

This chain links TRBV30 with TRBJ2-5; D is perhaps TRBD2 (6 bases). The V gene's germline CDR1 is GTSNPN and CDR2 SVGIG (reference sequence). Between the trimmed V and J ends, which lost 0 bases and 4 bases, there was a span of 15 bases. The CDR3 extends over 15 amino acids. Written as DNA, the CDR3 is TGTGCCTGGAGTGTATCTGTGGGAGGAGGAGAGACCCAGTACTTC. Its protein is CAWSVSVGGGETQYF.